This is a list of T cell receptor beta chains from one sample in a study of blood T cell repertoires in COVID-19. The repertoire was sequenced with immunoSEQ multiplex PCR; TCRdb's copy has only in-frame clones and lacks some. Of over 110,000 clones detected, 84% appear once; the ten largest clones hold under 4.5%. Sequencing input: PBMCs or T cells enriched from blood (not recorded which). All receptors come from a man in his forties or fifties in a cohort exposed to, infected with or recovered from COVID-19 (not recorded which). CDR3s include the opening cysteine and the closing phenylalanine or tryptophan. Each record gives: D gene, J gene, CDR3 length, clone size, V gene, CDR3 protein, CDR3 DNA. D genes are given only for firm matches. A row's size may be missing; if present it is once, few, many or a size class.

>NA|TRBJ1-5|14|few|TRBV19
CASSMASSNQPQHF
TGTGCCAGTAGTATGGCTAGTAGCAATCAGCCCCAGCATTTT
>NA|TRBJ1-5|14|once|TRBV28
CASSKRDRPGPQHF
TGTGCCAGCAGCAAACGCGACAGGCCCGGGCCCCAGCATTTT
>NA|TRBJ1-2|13|NA|TRBV27
CASSFLGGSGYTF
TGTGCCAGCAGTTTCCTCGGGGGTTCTGGCTACACCTTC
>TRBD1|TRBJ2-7|15|NA|TRBV9
CASSVDSGQGYEQYF
TGTGCCAGCAGCGTAGATTCGGGACAGGGGTACGAGCAGTACTTC
>NA|TRBJ2-5|13|NA|TRBV10-3
CAISESRLVDQYF
TGTGCCATCAGTGAGTCGAGGCTCGTTGACCAGTACTTC
>NA|TRBJ1-1|15|NA|TRBV7-2
CASSFATVANTEAFF
TGTGCCAGCAGCTTTGCGACAGTCGCAAACACTGAAGCTTTCTTT
>NA|TRBJ2-1|15|NA|TRBV10-1
CASSDPRGEYNEQFF
TGCGCCAGCAGTGACCCGCGGGGAGAATACAATGAGCAGTTCTTC
>NA|TRBJ1-1|12|NA|TRBV25-1
CASSDWAEKAFF
TGTGCCAGCAGTGACTGGGCAGAGAAAGCTTTCTTT
>NA|TRBJ2-3|14|NA|TRBV4-2
CASSQGAMTDTQYF
TGTGCCAGCAGCCAAGGTGCTATGACAGATACGCAGTATTTT
>TRBD1|TRBJ1-6|15|NA|TRBV11-2
CASSFTTGGNSPLHF
TGTGCCAGCAGCTTCACGACAGGGGGTAATTCACCCCTCCACTTT
>TRBD2|TRBJ2-2|15|NA|TRBV3-1/TRBV3-2
CASSRGGRNTGELFF
TGTGCCAGCAGCCGAGGCGGGAGGAACACCGGGGAGCTGTTTTTT
>TRBD1|TRBJ2-1|17|NA|TRBV5-6
CASSLSLGQGISNEQFF
TGTGCCAGCAGTTTGTCGTTAGGACAGGGTATCAGCAATGAGCAGTTCTTC
>TRBD2|TRBJ2-7|16|few|TRBV19
CASSISGGGSQREQYF
TGTGCCAGTAGTATCAGTGGAGGCGGGAGTCAGCGCGAGCAGTACTTC
>NA|TRBJ1-2|13|NA|TRBV5-4
CASSSQTGYGYTF
TGTGCCAGCAGCTCCCAGACGGGCTATGGCTACACCTTC
>TRBD1|TRBJ1-1|14|NA|TRBV19
CASSIDRGNTEAFF
TGTGCCAGTAGCATCGACAGGGGGAACACTGAAGCTTTCTTT
>NA|TRBJ2-7|12|NA|TRBV28
CASNQYNYEQYF
TGTGCCAGCAATCAGTACAACTACGAGCAGTACTTC
>NA|TRBJ2-7|12|NA|TRBV18
CASSQSGYEQYF
TGTGCCAGCTCACAGAGCGGATACGAGCAGTACTTC
>NA|TRBJ2-7|13|NA|TRBV29-1
CSVGRQSSYEQYF
TGCAGCGTGGGAAGACAGTCCTCCTACGAGCAGTACTTC
>NA|TRBJ1-6|17|NA|TRBV27
CASRASGGTHYNSPLHF
TGTGCCAGCAGGGCAAGCGGGGGGACCCACTATAATTCACCCCTCCACTTT
>NA|TRBJ2-3|12|NA|TRBV3-1/TRBV3-2
CASSQVRDTQYF
TGTGCCAGCAGCCAAGTCCGGGATACGCAGTATTTT
>NA|TRBJ1-1|17|NA|TRBV2
CASTIGAPGAGGTEAFF
TGTGCCAGCACCATAGGGGCCCCTGGGGCCGGGGGAACTGAAGCTTTCTTT
>TRBD1|TRBJ2-7|15|few|TRBV11-2
CASSLGQGGSYEQYF
TGTGCCAGCAGCTTGGGACAGGGCGGCTCCTACGAGCAGTACTTC
>TRBD1|TRBJ2-7|13|NA|TRBV19
CASTPDRGYEQYF
TGTGCCAGTACTCCCGACAGGGGCTACGAGCAGTACTTC
>TRBD2|TRBJ2-2|16|NA|TRBV5-1
CASSLGTSGFPGELFF
TGCGCCAGCAGCCTCGGGACTAGCGGTTTCCCTGGGGAGCTGTTTTTT
>NA|TRBJ1-3|14|few|TRBV30
CAWSVGGSGNTIYF
TGTGCCTGGAGTGTAGGGGGCTCTGGAAACACCATATATTTT
>NA|TRBJ2-1|14|NA|TRBV11-2
CASSKDSVYNEQFF
TGTGCCAGCAGCAAGGACAGTGTCTACAATGAGCAGTTCTTC
>TRBD1|TRBJ2-7|14|NA|TRBV5-1
CASSTGQGIYEQYF
TGCGCCAGCAGCACGGGACAGGGCATATACGAGCAGTACTTC
>NA|TRBJ1-2|14|NA|TRBV28
CASRLLGRDYGYTF
TGTGCCAGCAGGCTGCTCGGCAGGGACTATGGCTACACCTTC
>TRBD1|TRBJ1-2|14|NA|TRBV5-1
CASSSGQEASGYTF
TGCGCCAGCAGCTCAGGACAGGAGGCGAGTGGCTACACCTTC
>TRBD1|TRBJ1-5|14|NA|TRBV27
CASSFSRGQQPQHF
TGTGCCAGCAGTTTTTCCAGGGGGCAACAGCCCCAGCATTTT
>NA|TRBJ1-4|14|NA|TRBV30
CAWSRGQFDEKLFF
TGTGCCTGGAGTAGGGGTCAGTTCGATGAAAAACTGTTTTTT
>TRBD1|TRBJ1-2|15|NA|TRBV30
CAWNPRGQGLHGYTF
TGTGCCTGGAACCCCAGGGGACAGGGATTGCATGGCTACACCTTC
>NA|TRBJ1-2|13|once|TRBV16
CASSQSIGYGYTF
TGTGCCAGCAGCCAATCGATCGGTTATGGCTACACCTTC
>NA|TRBJ2-1|12|NA|TRBV27
CASSFPDNEQFF
TGTGCCAGCAGTTTTCCTGACAATGAGCAGTTCTTC
>NA|TRBJ1-2|12|NA|TRBV19
CASSSRGYGYTF
TGTGCCAGTAGTTCCCGGGGATATGGCTACACCTTC
>NA|TRBJ1-5|16|NA|TRBV5-6
CASSLAPVNSNQPQHF
TGTGCCAGCAGCTTGGCCCCCGTTAATAGCAATCAGCCCCAGCATTTT
>NA|TRBJ2-7|13|NA|TRBV19
CASSPGASYEQYF
TGTGCCAGTAGTCCAGGGGCTTCCTACGAGCAGTACTTC
>TRBD2|TRBJ2-5|16|NA|TRBV6-5
CASSYLTAGVLETQYF
TGTGCCAGCAGTTACTTGACGGCGGGAGTCCTAGAGACCCAGTACTTC
>TRBD1|TRBJ1-4|14|NA|TRBV7-9
CASSLMTGEEKLFF
TGTGCCAGCAGCCTCATGACAGGGGAAGAAAAACTGTTTTTT
>TRBD1|TRBJ1-1|14|NA|TRBV7-2
CASRDRAQDTEAFF
TGTGCCAGCCGGGACAGGGCCCAGGACACTGAAGCTTTCTTT
>TRBD1|TRBJ1-1|14|NA|TRBV7-9
CASSLGQLNTEAFF
TGTGCCAGCAGCTTGGGACAGCTGAACACTGAAGCTTTCTTT
>TRBD2|TRBJ2-3|17|NA|TRBV7-9
CASSLLTSGRDTDTQYF
TGTGCCAGCAGCTTACTGACTAGCGGGAGGGACACAGATACGCAGTATTTT
>NA|TRBJ1-2|13|few|TRBV19
CASTTEYNYGYTF
TGTGCCAGTACAACAGAGTACAACTATGGCTACACCTTC